This T cell receptor (beta chain) was recorded in a study of CD8 T cells in Susac syndrome. RNA totalling about 0.5 to 1 ug underwent reverse transcription with random hexamers. MiXCR, applied by TCRdb to the immunoSEQ multiplex PCR reads, yields one record per CDR3 protein. This table has some 200,000 distinct CDR3 sequences, around 93% appearing once. This clonotype was seen a single time. The CDR3 contains 12 residues. V gave up 4 bases and J gave up 3 bases, with 7 bases separating them. Germline CDR1 MDHEN, CDR2 SYDVKM. The sample comprised CD8+ T cells from PBMCs. V gene TRBV28 combines with J gene TRBJ2-7, with D possibly matching TRBD1 (5 bases). This clonotype originated in a human donor with Susac syndrome. CDR3 protein: CASSYQGYEQYF. The CDR3 DNA follows: TGTGCCAGCAGTTACCAGGGCTACGAGCAGTACTTC.